A single sample gave rise to the 10 T cell receptor beta chains below, sequenced in a study of T cells in Graves' hyperthyroidism and ophthalmopathy. Amplification of TCR beta CDR3 regions was performed using RNA transcripts as template. HTBI primers were used for first-round RT-PCR of the TCR CDR3. TCRdb fed the multiplex PCR reads into MiXCR, producing one record per CDR3 protein. This sample yields a few hundred thousand distinct CDR3 sequences, of which 15% to 20% are seen a single time; less than 30% belongs to the top ten. Sequences were obtained from blood. These receptors were collected from a woman in her 30s with Graves' ophthalmopathy.

In its sample, this clonotype was seen many times. This chain joins TRBV12-3 or TRBV12-4 and TRBJ2-1; a weak D match, TRBD2 (6 bases). CDR3 size: 15 residues. V shed 2 bases and J shed 9 bases, with 17 bases lying between them. The CDR3 is CASSLPGAQGGEQFF. The CDR3 nucleotides read TGTGCCAGCAGTTTACCGGGAGCTCAAGGAGGTGAGCAGTTCTTC.

This clonotype was recorded a few times. CDR3 region: CASSPLDRDRYEQYF. DNA of the CDR3: TGTGCCAGCTCACCCCTGGACAGGGATCGGTACGAGCAGTACTTC. This chain uses TRBV18 with TRBJ2-7; 8 positions agree with TRBD1. Germline assignment: CDR1 KGHSH and CDR2 LQKENI. V was clipped by 3 bases and J by 4 bases; unmatched bases: 8. The CDR3 totals 15 residues.

This clonotype was recorded many times. V is TRBV12-3 or TRBV12-4 and J is TRBJ2-1, with TRBD2 matching over 8 bases. The CDR3 is 14 residues long. The J segment lost 4 bases and the V segment lost 8 bases, leaving 7 bases of the junction unmatched. The CDR3 bases are TGTGCCAGCCGGAGTAGCGGGGCTTACAATGAGCAGTTCTTC. The encoded protein is CASRSSGAYNEQFF.

This clonotype was counted many times. The V gene is TRBV6-1, the J gene TRBJ2-5; perhaps D is TRBD1 or TRBD2 (5 bases each). The CDR3 totals 13 residues. CDR1 is MNHNS and CDR2 is SASEGT in the germline V gene. V shed 7 bases and J shed 2 bases, with 11 bases lying between them. The CDR3 spells CASTLRGQETQYF. The CDR3 DNA reads as TGTGCCAGCACCCTGAGGGGTCAAGAGACCCAGTACTTC.

This chain links TRBV6-2 or TRBV6-3 with TRBJ1-1; no definite D call. V dropped 2 bases and J dropped 1 base, with 8 bases sitting between them. This CDR3 has 14 residues. Germline V gene sequence: CDR1 MNHEY, CDR2 SVGEGT. CDR3 amino acids: CASSYVRSNTEAFF. CDR3 sequence (DNA): TGTGCCAGCAGTTACGTACGGTCGAACACTGAAGCTTTCTTT.

This sequence joins TRBV2 and TRBJ2-2; 10 nucleotides match TRBD2. Germline trimming cut 6 bases from V and 0 bases from J; bases unmatched to any gene: 4. Germline V gene sequence: CDR1 SNHLY, CDR2 FYNNEI. The CDR3 has 16 amino acids. In DNA form, the CDR3 reads TGTGCCAGCAGGAAACTAGCGGGACCGAACACCGGGGAGCTGTTTTTT. Residues: CASRKLAGPNTGELFF.

J is TRBJ2-3 and V is TRBV24-1; perhaps TRBD1 as D (6 bases). The germline gives CDR1 KGHDR, CDR2 SFDVKD. Trimming left V 5 bases short and J 1 base short, with 12 bases between. This CDR3 has 15 residues. The CDR3 DNA follows: TGTGCCACCAGTGTTAGAGGGGGTGGCACAGATACGCAGTATTTT. Its translation is CATSVRGGGTDTQYF.

This sequence joins TRBV10-3 and TRBJ2-1; 7 bases line up with TRBD2. This CDR3 has 16 amino acids. Germline assignment: CDR1 ENHRY and CDR2 SYGVKD. V gave up 4 bases and J gave up 8 bases; unmatched junction bases: 14. CDR3 in amino acids: CAISGGGAGALDEQFF. The CDR3 DNA follows: TGTGCCATCAGTGGAGGTGGCGCGGGAGCCCTCGATGAGCAGTTCTTC.

This clonotype was detected ten times or more. V is TRBV9 and J is TRBJ2-7, with 7 bases identical to TRBD1. V was pared by 3 bases and J by 7 bases, with 7 bases of the junction left unmatched. The CDR3 covers 13 residues. The germline V gene has CDR1 SGDLS and CDR2 YYNGEE. This CDR3 is CASSGTGAEEQYF. CDR3 nucleotide sequence: TGTGCCAGCAGCGGAACAGGGGCGGAGGAGCAGTACTTC. The full variable domain, its missing parts supplied by reference TRBV9 and TRBJ2-7, is DSGVTQTPKHLITATGQRVTLRCSPRSGDLSVYWYQQSLDQGLQFLIQYYNGEERAKGNILERFSAQQFPDLHSELNLSSLELGDSALYFCASSGTGAEEQYFGPGTRLTVT.

The chain has TRBV27 and TRBJ2-7, with TRBD2 identical over 8 bases. Per the germline V gene, CDR1 is MNHEY and CDR2 is SMNVEV (reference sequence). The CDR3 sequence is 15 residues long. V was clipped by 5 bases and J by 7 bases; unmatched bases: 13. CDR3 sequence (DNA): TGTGCCAGCAGTGAGGAAGCGGGAGCCCCCGAGGAGCAGTACTTC. Translating gives CASSEEAGAPEEQYF.